This TCR beta chain appears in the sequencing data of a study of blood T cell repertoires in COVID-19. About the study: The United States, Italy and Spain supplied acute and convalescent COVID-19 samples.

Per the study methods: Reference gene primer amplification gave nucleated cell count estimates. Profiling relied on immunoSEQ multiplex PCR, and the TCRdb table lists in-frame clones only, not all of them. V and J calls and clone size come straight from that table; D and trimming were deduced from the DNA. Among under 250,000 clones listed, 65% to 90% were seen once. Clinical history reported by participants formed the basis on which cohorts were assigned. Germline CDR1 SGHRS, CDR2 YFSETQ. V lost 4 bases to trimming and J lost 1 base, with 14 bases between them. CDR3 size: 15 residues. The clonotype was recovered from a woman between 45 and 65 years old with acute COVID-19. Sequenced sample: PBMCs or T cells enriched from blood (not recorded which). V is TRBV5-1 and J is TRBJ2-5, with D maybe TRBD1 (5 bases). The CDR3 spells CASSPGSSPQETQYF. The CDR3 bases are TGCGCCAGCAGCCCAGGGTCGAGTCCCCAAGAGACCCAGTACTTC.